These 5 T cell receptor beta chains were all obtained from the same sample, sequenced in a study of T cells in Graves' hyperthyroidism and ophthalmopathy. Template material for amplifying TCR beta CDR3 regions consisted of RNA transcripts. First-round RT-PCR with HTBI primers amplified the TCR CDR3 region. TCRdb called the multiplex PCR reads again in MiXCR, with one record for every CDR3 protein. The top ten hold around 47% of the sample, which has around 500,000 distinct CDR3 sequences, 20% to 25% seen once. Input material: blood. These receptors originate from a woman in her 70s with Graves' ophthalmopathy.

CDR3 nucleotides: TGTGCCAGCAGCCTTGCGGGACAGGGGAACACTGAAGCTTTCTTT. It specifies CASSLAGQGNTEAFF. The chain recombines TRBV3-1 with TRBJ1-1; 9 bases map to TRBD1. The germline CDR1 and CDR2 sequences are LGHDT and YNNKEL (reference sequence). The CDR3 spans 15 residues. V shed 4 bases, J shed 1 base, and the junction held 4 bases outside the gene matches.

Only a few counts were recorded for this clonotype. The CDR3 nucleotides are TGTGCCACCAGTGATTCGGGACAGACTTATTCGTACCAAGAGACCCAGTACTTC. Translated: CATSDSGQTYSYQETQYF. This sequence joins TRBV24-1 and TRBJ2-5; 7 bases are shared with TRBD1. CDR3 length: 18 residues. The J segment lost 0 bases and the V segment lost 2 bases, leaving 11 bases of the junction unmatched. Germline CDR1 KGHDR, CDR2 SFDVKD.

V is TRBV6-1 and J is TRBJ2-3, with no clear D. The germline gives CDR1 MNHNS, CDR2 SASEGT. The length of the CDR3 is 15 residues. V was shortened by 5 bases and J by 14 bases, with 26 bases between the two germline ends. The CDR3: CASSRNGASLPSGYF. The CDR3 region has the DNA TGTGCCAGCAGTCGGAACGGAGCGTCGCTCCCATCGGGGTATTTT.

This chain links TRBV20-1 with TRBJ2-1; 9 nucleotides line up with TRBD2. The J segment lost 7 bases and the V segment lost 2 bases, leaving 21 bases of the junction unmatched. Germline V lookup: CDR1 DFQATT, CDR2 SNEGSKA (reference sequence). This CDR3 has 19 residues. The CDR3 protein is CSARRLGRGGRARGNEQFF. As DNA, the CDR3 is TGCAGTGCTAGAAGACTAGGCAGGGGCGGGAGGGCCAGAGGGAATGAGCAGTTCTTC.

This clonotype was detected many times. The chain combines TRBV12-3 or TRBV12-4 with TRBJ2-1; D uncertain. Trimming cost V 4 bases and J 5 bases, with 12 bases left between them. The CDR3 totals 14 residues. DNA of the CDR3: TGTGCCAGCAGTTCAAAGGGCCGGGACAATGAGCAGTTCTTC. Encoded protein: CASSSKGRDNEQFF.